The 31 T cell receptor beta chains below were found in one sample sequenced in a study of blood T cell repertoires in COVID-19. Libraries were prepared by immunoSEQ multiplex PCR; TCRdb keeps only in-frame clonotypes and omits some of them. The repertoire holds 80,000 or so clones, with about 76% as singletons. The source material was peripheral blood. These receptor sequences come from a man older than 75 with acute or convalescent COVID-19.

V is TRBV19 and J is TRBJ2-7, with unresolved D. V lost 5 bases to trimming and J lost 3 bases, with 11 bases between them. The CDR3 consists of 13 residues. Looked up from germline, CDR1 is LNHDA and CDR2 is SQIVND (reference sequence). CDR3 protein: CASSWREFYEQYF. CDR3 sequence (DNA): TGTGCCAGTAGTTGGAGAGAATTCTACGAGCAGTACTTC.

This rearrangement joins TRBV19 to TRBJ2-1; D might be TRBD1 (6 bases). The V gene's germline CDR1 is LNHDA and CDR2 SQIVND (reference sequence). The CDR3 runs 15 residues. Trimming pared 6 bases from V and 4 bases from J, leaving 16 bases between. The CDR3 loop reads CASRSNRVGYNEQFF. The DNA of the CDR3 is TGTGCCAGTAGATCGAACAGGGTAGGGTACAATGAGCAGTTCTTC.

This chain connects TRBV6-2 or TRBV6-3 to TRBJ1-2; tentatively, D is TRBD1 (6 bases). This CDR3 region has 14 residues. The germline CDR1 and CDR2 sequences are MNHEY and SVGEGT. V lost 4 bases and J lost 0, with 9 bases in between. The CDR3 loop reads CASSFSGANYGYTF. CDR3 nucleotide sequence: TGTGCCAGCAGTTTTTCAGGGGCTAACTATGGCTACACCTTC.

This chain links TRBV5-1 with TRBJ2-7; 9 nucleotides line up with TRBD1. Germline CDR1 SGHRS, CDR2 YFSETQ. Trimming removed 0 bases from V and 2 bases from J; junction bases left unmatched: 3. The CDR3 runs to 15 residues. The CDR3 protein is CASSLGGQGTYEQYF. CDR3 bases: TGCGCCAGCAGCTTGGGGGGACAGGGTACCTACGAGCAGTACTTC.

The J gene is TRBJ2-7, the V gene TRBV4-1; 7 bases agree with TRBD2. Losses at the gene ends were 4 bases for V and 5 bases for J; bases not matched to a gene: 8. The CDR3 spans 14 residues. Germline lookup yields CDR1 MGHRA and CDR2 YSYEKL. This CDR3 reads CASSPHGTMDEQYF. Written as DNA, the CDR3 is TGCGCCAGCAGCCCACATGGGACTATGGACGAGCAGTACTTC.

The CDR3 bases are TGCGCCAGCAGCTTAGGGGGGGGGTCACCCCTCCACTTT. Its protein product is CASSLGGGSPLHF. The chain recombines TRBV5-1 with TRBJ1-6; the D gene is possibly TRBD1 (6 bases). Germline CDR1 SGHRS, CDR2 YFSETQ. The V end was cut by 2 bases, the J end by 10 bases, with 10 bases between. The CDR3 spans 13 residues.

The CDR3 spells CASSSAGGWKQYF. CDR3 DNA: TGTGCCAGCAGCTCGGCAGGGGGCTGGAAGCAGTACTTC. This sequence joins TRBV28 and TRBJ2-7; 8 bases are shared with TRBD1. The CDR3 runs to 13 residues. J gave up 8 bases and V 6 bases, and 9 bases lay outside the gene matches. The germline V gene encodes CDR1 MDHEN and CDR2 SYDVKM.

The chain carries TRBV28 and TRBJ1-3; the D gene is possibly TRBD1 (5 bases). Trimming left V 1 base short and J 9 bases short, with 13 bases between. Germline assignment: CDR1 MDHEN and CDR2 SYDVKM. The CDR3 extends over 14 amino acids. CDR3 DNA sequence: TGTGCCAGCAGTTTATCGGGGGTGGATGGCACCATATATTTT. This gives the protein CASSLSGVDGTIYF.

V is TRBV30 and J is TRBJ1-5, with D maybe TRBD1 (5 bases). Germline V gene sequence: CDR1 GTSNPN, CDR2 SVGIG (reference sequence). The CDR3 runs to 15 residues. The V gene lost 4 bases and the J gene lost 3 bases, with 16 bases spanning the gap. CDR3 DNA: TGTGCCTGGACCCCAGGGACTTCCCCCAATCAGCCCCAGCATTTT. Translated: CAWTPGTSPNQPQHF.

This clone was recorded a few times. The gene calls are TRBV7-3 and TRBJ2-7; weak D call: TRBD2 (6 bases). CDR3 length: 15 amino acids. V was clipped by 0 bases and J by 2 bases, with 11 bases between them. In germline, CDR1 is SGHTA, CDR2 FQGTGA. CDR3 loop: CASSLTGRGPYEQYF. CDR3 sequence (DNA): TGTGCCAGCAGCTTAACAGGGCGGGGACCCTACGAGCAGTACTTC. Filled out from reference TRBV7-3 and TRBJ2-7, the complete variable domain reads GAGVSQTPSNKVTEKGKYVELRCDPISGHTALYWYRQSLGQGPEFLIYFQGTGAADDSGLPNDRFFAVRPEGSVSTLKIQRTERGDSAVYLCASSLTGRGPYEQYFGPGTRLTVT.

The CDR3 loop reads CASSGTVALTFF. The CDR3 DNA reads as TGTGCCAGCAGCGGGACAGTAGCCCTGACTTTCTTT. The chain recombines TRBV12-3 or TRBV12-4 with TRBJ1-1; 7 nucleotides match TRBD1. The V segment lost 6 bases and the J segment 12 bases; nucleotides outside the gene matches: 10. This CDR3 has 12 residues.

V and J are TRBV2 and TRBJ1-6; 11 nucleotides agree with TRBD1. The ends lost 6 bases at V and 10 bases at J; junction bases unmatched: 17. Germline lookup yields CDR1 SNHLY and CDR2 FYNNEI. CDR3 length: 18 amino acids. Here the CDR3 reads CASRLAVYRTGGGSPLHF. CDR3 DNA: TGTGCCAGCAGGCTCGCTGTTTATCGGACAGGGGGCGGATCACCCCTCCACTTT.

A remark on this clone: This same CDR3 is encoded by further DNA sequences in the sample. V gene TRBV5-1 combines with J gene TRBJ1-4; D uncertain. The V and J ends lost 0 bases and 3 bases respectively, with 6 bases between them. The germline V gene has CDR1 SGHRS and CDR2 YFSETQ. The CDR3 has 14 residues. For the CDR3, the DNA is TGCGCCAGCAGCTTGGGCGGGTCTAATGAAAAACTGTTTTTT. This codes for CASSLGGSNEKLFF.

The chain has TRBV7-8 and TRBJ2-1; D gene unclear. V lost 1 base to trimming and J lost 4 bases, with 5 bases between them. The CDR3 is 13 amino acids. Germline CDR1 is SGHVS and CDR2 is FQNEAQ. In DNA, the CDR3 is TGTGCCAGCAGCTTAGGGCCTTACAATGAGCAGTTCTTC. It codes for CASSLGPYNEQFF.

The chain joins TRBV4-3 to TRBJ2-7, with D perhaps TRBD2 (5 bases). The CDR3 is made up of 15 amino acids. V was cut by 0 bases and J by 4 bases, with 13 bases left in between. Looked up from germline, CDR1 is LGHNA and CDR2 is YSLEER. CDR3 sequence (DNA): TGCGCCAGCAGCCAAGAGAACGGACTTTGGTACGAGCAGTACTTC. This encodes CASSQENGLWYEQYF.

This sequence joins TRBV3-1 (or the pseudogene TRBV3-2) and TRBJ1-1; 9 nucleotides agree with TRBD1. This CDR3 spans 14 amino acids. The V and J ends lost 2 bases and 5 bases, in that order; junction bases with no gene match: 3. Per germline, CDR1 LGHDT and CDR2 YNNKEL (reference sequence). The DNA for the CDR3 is TGTGCCAGCAGCCAATGGACAGGGGAGACTGAAGCTTTCTTT. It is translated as CASSQWTGETEAFF.

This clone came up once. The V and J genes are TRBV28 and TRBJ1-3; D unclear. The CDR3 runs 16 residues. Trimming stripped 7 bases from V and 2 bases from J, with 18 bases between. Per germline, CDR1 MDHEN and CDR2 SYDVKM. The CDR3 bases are TGTGCCAGCAACTCACCGGGGAAGGGTACTGGAAACACCATATATTTT. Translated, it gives CASNSPGKGTGNTIYF.

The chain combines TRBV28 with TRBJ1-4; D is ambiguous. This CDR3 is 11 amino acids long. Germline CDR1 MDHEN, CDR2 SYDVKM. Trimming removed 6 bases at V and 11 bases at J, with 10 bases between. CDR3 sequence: CASSPFRKLFF. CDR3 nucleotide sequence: TGTGCCAGCAGCCCCTTCCGTAAACTGTTTTTT.

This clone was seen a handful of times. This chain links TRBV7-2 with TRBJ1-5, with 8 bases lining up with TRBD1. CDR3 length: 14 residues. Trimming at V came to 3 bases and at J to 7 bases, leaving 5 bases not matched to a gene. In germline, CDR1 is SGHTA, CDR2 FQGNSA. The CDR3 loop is CASSLQGAGQPQHF. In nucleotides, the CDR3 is TGTGCCAGCAGCTTGCAGGGGGCAGGACAGCCCCAGCATTTT.

The CDR3 loop reads CASSVTGGPYEQYF. Written as DNA, the CDR3 is TGTGCCAGCAGCGTGACAGGGGGCCCCTACGAGCAGTACTTC. The J gene is TRBJ2-7, the V gene TRBV6-5; TRBD1 agrees at 10 bases. The CDR3 consists of 14 residues. Germline V gene data show CDR1 as MNHEY and CDR2 as SVGAGI. J gave up 2 bases and V 6 bases, and 4 bases lay outside the gene matches.

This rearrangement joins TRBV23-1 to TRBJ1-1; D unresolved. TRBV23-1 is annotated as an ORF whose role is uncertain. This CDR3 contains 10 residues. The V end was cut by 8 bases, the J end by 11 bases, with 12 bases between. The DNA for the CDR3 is TGCGCCAGCGGGATGGGGAGGGCTTTCTTT. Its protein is CASGMGRAFF.

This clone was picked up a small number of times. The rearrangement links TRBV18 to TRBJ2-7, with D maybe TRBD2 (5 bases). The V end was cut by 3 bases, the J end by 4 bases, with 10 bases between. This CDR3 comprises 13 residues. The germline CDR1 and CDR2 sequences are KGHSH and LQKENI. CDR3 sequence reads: CASSPGVAYEQYF. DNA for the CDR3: TGTGCCAGCTCACCCGGGGTAGCTTACGAGCAGTACTTC. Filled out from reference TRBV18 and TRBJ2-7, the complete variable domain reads NAGVMQNPRHLVRRRGQEARLRCSPMKGHSHVYWYRQLPEEGLKFMVYLQKENIIDESGMPKERFSAEFPKEGPSILRIQQVVRGDSAAYFCASSPGVAYEQYFGPGTRLTVT.

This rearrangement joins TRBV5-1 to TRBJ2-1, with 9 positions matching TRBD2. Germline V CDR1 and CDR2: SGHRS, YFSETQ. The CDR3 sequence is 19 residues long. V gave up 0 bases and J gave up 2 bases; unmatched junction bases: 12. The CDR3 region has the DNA TGCGCCAGCAGCTTGGGAAGCGGGAGGTACATAGGCCCCTACAATGAGCAGTTCTTC. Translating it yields CASSLGSGRYIGPYNEQFF.

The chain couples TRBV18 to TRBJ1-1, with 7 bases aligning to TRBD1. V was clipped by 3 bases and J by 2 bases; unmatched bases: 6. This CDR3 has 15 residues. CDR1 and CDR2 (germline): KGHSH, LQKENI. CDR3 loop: CASSPLGQYNTEAFF. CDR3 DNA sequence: TGTGCCAGCTCACCTTTGGGACAGTACAACACTGAAGCTTTCTTT.

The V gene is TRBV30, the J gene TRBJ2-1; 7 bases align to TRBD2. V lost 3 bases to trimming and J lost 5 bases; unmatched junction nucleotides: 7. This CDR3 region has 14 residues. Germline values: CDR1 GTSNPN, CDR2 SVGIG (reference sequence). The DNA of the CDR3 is TGTGCCTGGAGAGGTCTAGCGGAACACAATGAGCAGTTCTTC. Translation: CAWRGLAEHNEQFF. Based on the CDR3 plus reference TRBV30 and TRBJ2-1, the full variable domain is SQTIHQWPATLVQPVGSPLSLECTVEGTSNPNLYWYRQAAGRGLQLLFYSVGIGQISSEVPQNLSASRPQDRQFILSSKKLLLSDSGFYLCAWRGLAEHNEQFFGPGTRLTVL.

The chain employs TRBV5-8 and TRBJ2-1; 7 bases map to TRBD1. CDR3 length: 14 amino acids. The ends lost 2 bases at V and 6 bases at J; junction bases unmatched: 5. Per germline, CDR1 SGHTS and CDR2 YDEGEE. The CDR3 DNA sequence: TGTGCCAGCAGCTTCCACAGGGGTTTCAATGAGCAGTTCTTC. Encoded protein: CASSFHRGFNEQFF.

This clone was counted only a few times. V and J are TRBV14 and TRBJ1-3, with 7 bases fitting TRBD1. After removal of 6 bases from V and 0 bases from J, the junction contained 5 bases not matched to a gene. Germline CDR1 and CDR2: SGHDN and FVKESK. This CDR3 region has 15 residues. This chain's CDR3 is CASSRQGFSGNTIYF. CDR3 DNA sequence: TGTGCCAGCAGTCGACAGGGATTCTCTGGAAACACCATATATTTT.

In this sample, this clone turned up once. In DNA form, the CDR3 reads TGTGCCAGCAGACTACAGGGGGCTGGTGAAAAACTGTTTTTT. Translating it yields CASRLQGAGEKLFF. The chain couples TRBV6-5 to TRBJ1-4; 9 nucleotides line up with TRBD1. This CDR3 is built from 14 residues. Trimming removed 6 bases from V and 7 bases from J; junction bases left unmatched: 6. Per germline, CDR1 MNHEY and CDR2 SVGAGI.

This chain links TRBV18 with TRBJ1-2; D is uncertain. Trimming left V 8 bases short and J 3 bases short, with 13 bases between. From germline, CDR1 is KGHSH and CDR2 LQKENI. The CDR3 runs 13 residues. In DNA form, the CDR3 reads TGTGCCAGCCAATATCAGGAGGACTATGGCTACACCTTC. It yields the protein CASQYQEDYGYTF.

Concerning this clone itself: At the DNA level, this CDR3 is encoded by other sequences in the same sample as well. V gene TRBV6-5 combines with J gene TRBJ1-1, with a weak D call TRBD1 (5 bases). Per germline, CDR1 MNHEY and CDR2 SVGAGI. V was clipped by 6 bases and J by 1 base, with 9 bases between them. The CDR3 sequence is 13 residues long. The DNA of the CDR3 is TGTGCCAGCAGCAACGGGGGGAACACTGAAGCTTTCTTT. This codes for CASSNGGNTEAFF.

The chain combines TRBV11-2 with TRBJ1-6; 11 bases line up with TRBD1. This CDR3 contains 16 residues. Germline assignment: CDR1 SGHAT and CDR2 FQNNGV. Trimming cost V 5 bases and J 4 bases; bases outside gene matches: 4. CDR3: CASSPRDRGYNSPLHF. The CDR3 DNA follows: TGTGCCAGCAGCCCCCGGGACAGGGGGTATAATTCACCCCTCCACTTT. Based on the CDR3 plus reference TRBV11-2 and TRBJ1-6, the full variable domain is EAGVAQSPRYKIIEKRQSVAFWCNPISGHATLYWYQQILGQGPKLLIQFQNNGVVDDSQLPKDRFSAERLKGVDSTLKIQPAKLEDSAVYLCASSPRDRGYNSPLHFGNGTRLTVT.